This T cell receptor (beta chain) was sequenced during a study of T cell responses to AZD1222 COVID-19 vaccine. The assay was immunoSEQ multiplex PCR, and TCRdb's table has in-frame clones only and misses some. The sample lists around 190,000 clones, 85% to 95% occurring once. In the case of this clone: Antigen unknown.

CDR3 length equals 14 residues. V lost 3 bases, J lost 1 base, and 2 bases stayed unmatched. Germline CDR1 reads MDHEN; CDR2 reads SYDVKM. General study findings and limits: Spike-specific TCR repertoires showed rising breadth and depth after two AZD1222 doses.

This TCR derives from an adult who received the AZD1222 COVID-19 vaccine. The sequences come from peripheral blood, collected 28 days after the second AZD1222 dose. The chain recombines TRBV28 with TRBJ2-5; TRBD1 aligns across 7 bases. The CDR3 DNA sequence: TGTGCCAGCAGTTTTGACAGGGCCCAAGAGACCCAGTACTTC. It codes for CASSFDRAQETQYF.